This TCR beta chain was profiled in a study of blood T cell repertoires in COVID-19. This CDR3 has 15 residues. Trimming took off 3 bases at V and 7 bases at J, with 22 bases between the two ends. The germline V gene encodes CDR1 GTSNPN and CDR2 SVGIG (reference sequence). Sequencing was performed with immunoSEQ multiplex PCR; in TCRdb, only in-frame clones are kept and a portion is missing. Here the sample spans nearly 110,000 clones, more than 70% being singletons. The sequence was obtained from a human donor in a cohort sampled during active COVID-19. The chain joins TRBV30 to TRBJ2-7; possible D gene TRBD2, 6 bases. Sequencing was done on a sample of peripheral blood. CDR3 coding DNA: TGTGCCTGGAGAGCCCTAATCGGGGGTTGGGAAGAGCAGTACTTC. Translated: CAWRALIGGWEEQYF.